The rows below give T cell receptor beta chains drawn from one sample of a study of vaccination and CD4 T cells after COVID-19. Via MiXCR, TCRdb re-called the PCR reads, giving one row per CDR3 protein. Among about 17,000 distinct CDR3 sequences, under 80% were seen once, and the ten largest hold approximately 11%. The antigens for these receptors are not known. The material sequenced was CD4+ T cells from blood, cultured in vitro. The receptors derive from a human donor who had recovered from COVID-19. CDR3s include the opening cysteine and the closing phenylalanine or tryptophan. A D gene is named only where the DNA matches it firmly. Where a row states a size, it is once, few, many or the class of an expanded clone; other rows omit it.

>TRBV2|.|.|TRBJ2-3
TGTGCCAGCAGTGATAGGGCCCACACAGATACGCAGTATTTT
CASSDRAHTDTQYF
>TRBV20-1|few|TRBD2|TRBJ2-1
TGCAGTGCTAGAGCAACTAGCGGGAGGACCTACAATGAGCAGTTCTTC
CSARATSGRTYNEQFF
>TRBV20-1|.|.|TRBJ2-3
TGCAGTGCTAGCGCCCGGGGAGGTTATCGCACAGATACGCAGTATTTT
CSASARGGYRTDTQYF
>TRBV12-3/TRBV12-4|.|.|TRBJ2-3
TGTGCCAGCAGGCGACAGGTCACAGATACGCAGTATTTT
CASRRQVTDTQYF
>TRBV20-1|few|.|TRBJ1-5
TGCAGTGCCCGAACGACAGTCAATCAGCCCCAGCATTTT
CSARTTVNQPQHF
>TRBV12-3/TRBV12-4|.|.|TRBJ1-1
TGTGCCAGCAGTCGGAACACTGAAGCTTTCTTT
CASSRNTEAFF
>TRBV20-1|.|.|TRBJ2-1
TGCAGTGCTAGAGCCCGGGACACATACAATGAGCAGTTCTTC
CSARARDTYNEQFF
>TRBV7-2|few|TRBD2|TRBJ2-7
TGTGCCAGCAGCTTTCAGGCGGGAGGCGCCTACGAGCAGTACTTC
CASSFQAGGAYEQYF
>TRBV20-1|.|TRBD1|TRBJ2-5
TGCAGTGCTCAAGACTGGACAGGGGGCCTGGAGACCCAGTACTTC
CSAQDWTGGLETQYF
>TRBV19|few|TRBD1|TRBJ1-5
TGTGCCAGTAGTAGGGCTCCAGGGGGATGGGATCAGCCCCAGCATTTT
CASSRAPGGWDQPQHF
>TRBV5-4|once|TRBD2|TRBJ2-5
TGTGCCAGCAGCTTAATGACTAGCGTTCAAGAGACCCAGTACTTC
CASSLMTSVQETQYF
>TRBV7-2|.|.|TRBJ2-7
TGTGCCAGCAGCTCCAGCTCCTACGAGCAGTACTTC
CASSSSSYEQYF
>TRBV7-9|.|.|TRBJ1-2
TGTGCCAGCAGCCCGACAGTTATGAATGGCTACACCTTC
CASSPTVMNGYTF
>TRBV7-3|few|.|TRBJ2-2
TGTGCCAGCAGCCCGCAGGGTTCCGGGGAGCTGTTTTTT
CASSPQGSGELFF
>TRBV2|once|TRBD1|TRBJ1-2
TGTGCCAGCATGACGGGACAGGGGCTATATTATGGCTACACCTTC
CASMTGQGLYYGYTF
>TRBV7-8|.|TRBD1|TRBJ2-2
TGTGCCAGCAGCCAACGGACAGGGGGCGCGAACACCGGGGAGCTGTTTTTT
CASSQRTGGANTGELFF
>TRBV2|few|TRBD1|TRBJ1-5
TGTGCCAGCAGCGAACAGGGGAGAGATCAGCCCCAGCATTTT
CASSEQGRDQPQHF
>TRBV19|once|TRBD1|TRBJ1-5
TGTGCCAGTACGTTACAGGGGGATCAGCCCCAGCATTTT
CASTLQGDQPQHF
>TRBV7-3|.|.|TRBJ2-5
TGTGCCAGCAGCTTAAGTCTAGGGGAGACCCAGTACTTC
CASSLSLGETQYF
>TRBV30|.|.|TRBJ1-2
TGTGCCTGGAGTAGGGGGGAACGGACCTATGGCTACACCTTC
CAWSRGERTYGYTF
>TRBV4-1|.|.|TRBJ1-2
TGCGCCAGCAGCCAAGAGAGGGTAGCTAACTATGGCTACACCTTC
CASSQERVANYGYTF
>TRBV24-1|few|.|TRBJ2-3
TGTGCCACCCGACGGGAGCAGCCCACAGATACGCAGTATTTT
CATRREQPTDTQYF
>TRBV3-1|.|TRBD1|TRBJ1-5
TGTGCCAGCAGCCAGACAGGGGGCGATCAGCCCCAGCATTTT
CASSQTGGDQPQHF
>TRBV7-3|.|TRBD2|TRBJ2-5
TGTGCCAGCAGCCCCCTAGGACTAGAACAAGAGACCCAGTACTTC
CASSPLGLEQETQYF
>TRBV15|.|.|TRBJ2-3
TGTGCCACCAGCAGAACCCCTTCCGCGGTTGCAAGCACAGATACGCAGTATTTT
CATSRTPSAVASTDTQYF
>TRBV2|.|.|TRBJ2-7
TGTGCCAGCAGGACGGCCTACGAGCAGTACTTC
CASRTAYEQYF
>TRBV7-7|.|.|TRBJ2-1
TGTGCTAGCTCGACGTGGATCGATACGGAGCAGTTCTTC
CASSTWIDTEQFF
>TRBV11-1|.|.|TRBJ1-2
TGTGCCAGCAGCCAACTCTTCCAATCAAGTGGCTACACCTTC
CASSQLFQSSGYTF
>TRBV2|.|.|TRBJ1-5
TGTGCCAGCAGTGAATTGGGGGGTAGCAATCAGCCCCAGCATTTT
CASSELGGSNQPQHF
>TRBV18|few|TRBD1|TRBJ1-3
TGTGCCAGCTCACGGGGACAGAGCTCTGGAAACACCATATATTTT
CASSRGQSSGNTIYF
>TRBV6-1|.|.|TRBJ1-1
TGTGCCAGCAGTCTCGTGGGGAACACTGAAGCTTTCTTT
CASSLVGNTEAFF
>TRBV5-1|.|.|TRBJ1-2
TGCGCCAGCAGCTCCCCGGAAGGGGGGATCTATGGCTACACCTTC
CASSSPEGGIYGYTF
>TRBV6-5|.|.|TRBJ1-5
TGTGCCAGCAGTTTTCAACAGGGAGAACAGCCCCAGCATTTT
CASSFQQGEQPQHF
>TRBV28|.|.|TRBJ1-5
TGTGCCAGCATGGTGGGCCGCAATCAGCCCCAGCATTTT
CASMVGRNQPQHF
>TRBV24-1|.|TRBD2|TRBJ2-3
TGTGCCACCAGTGATTTGCAAGGACTAGCGGGAGGTCGCACAGATACGCAGAATTTT
CATSDLQGLAGGRTDTQNF
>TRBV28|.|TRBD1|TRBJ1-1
TGTGCCAGCAGTTCAACAGGGGGCTCCATGAACACTGAAGCTTTCTTT
CASSSTGGSMNTEAFF
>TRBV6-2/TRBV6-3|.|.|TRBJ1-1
TGTGCCAGCAGTTCACTGAAGAACACTGAAGCTTTCTTT
CASSSLKNTEAFF
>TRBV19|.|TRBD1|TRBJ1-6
TGTGCCAGTAGTACGTTTGGACAGGGAAGAAGTTCACCCCTCCACTTT
CASSTFGQGRSSPLHF
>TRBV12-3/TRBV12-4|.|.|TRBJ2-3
TGTGCCAGCAGTTTAACGATCGATACGCAGTATTTT
CASSLTIDTQYF
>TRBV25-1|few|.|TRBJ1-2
TGTGCCAGCAGTGCGGGGTATGGCTACACCTTC
CASSAGYGYTF